This TCR beta chain is from a study of response to subunit inactivated influenza vaccine. Broader study findings: Few additional T cells are recruited per seasonal influenza vaccination, authors suggested.

TCRdb passed the RT-PCR reads through MiXCR, listing each CDR3 protein once. The data show hundreds of thousands of distinct CDR3 sequences, approximately 15% seen once. A word on this clonotype: Its antigen is as yet unknown. A clone one base away is much larger, so this may be a read error.

Sequenced material: CD4+ T cells sorted from PBMCs, taken roughly 24 months after vaccination. The clonotype originates from a man aged 45 to 75 who received an inactivated influenza vaccine.

The chain's CDR3 is CASSVQDTDAFF. CDR3 DNA: TGTGCCAGCAGCGTACAGGACACTGACGCTTTCTTT. The V call is TRBV12-3 or TRBV12-4, the J call TRBJ1-1; possible D gene TRBD1, 5 bases. This CDR3 comprises 12 residues.